This entry concerns a single TCR beta chain. The authors' processing: Amplification from reference gene primers served as the basis for estimated nucleated cell counts. Clones were sequenced by immunoSEQ multiplex PCR, and TCRdb holds only the in-frame ones, with some missing. V and J calls and clone size are those listed in that table; D and trimming were worked out from the DNA. The sample has some 80,000 clones, more than 70% seen once; the top ten hold 4.5% to 7%. Germline V CDR1 and CDR2: SGHTS, YDEGEE. The CDR3 has 14 residues. The ends were cut back, 1 base at V and 1 base at J, with 8 bases in the middle. This sample stems from a study of blood T cell repertoires in COVID-19. Study in general: Acute and convalescent COVID-19 samples came from the United States, Italy and Spain. Sources were T cells, B-cell-depleted T cells, or PBMCs; the material itself was cDNA or gDNA.

The clonotype comes from a man in his sixties with active or convalescent COVID-19. The chain joins TRBV5-8 to TRBJ1-1; D remains unclear. Source material: peripheral blood. The CDR3 DNA sequence: TGTGCCAGCAGCTTGTTTCGGGGGAACACTGAAGCTTTCTTT. It yields the protein CASSLFRGNTEAFF.